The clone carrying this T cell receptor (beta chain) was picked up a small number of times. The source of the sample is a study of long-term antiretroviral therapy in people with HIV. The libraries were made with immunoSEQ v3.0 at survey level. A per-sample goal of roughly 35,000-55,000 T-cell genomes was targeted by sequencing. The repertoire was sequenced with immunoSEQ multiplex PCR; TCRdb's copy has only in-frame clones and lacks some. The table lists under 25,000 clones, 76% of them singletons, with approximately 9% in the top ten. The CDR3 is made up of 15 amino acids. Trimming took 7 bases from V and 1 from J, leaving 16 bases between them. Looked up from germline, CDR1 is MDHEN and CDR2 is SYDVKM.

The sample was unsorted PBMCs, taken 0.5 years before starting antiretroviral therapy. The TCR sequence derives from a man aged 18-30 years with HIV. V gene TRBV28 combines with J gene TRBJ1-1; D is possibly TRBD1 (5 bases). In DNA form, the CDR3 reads TGTGCCAGCAACTCGCCGGGGGAGGGGAACACTGAAGCTTTCTTT. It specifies CASNSPGEGNTEAFF.